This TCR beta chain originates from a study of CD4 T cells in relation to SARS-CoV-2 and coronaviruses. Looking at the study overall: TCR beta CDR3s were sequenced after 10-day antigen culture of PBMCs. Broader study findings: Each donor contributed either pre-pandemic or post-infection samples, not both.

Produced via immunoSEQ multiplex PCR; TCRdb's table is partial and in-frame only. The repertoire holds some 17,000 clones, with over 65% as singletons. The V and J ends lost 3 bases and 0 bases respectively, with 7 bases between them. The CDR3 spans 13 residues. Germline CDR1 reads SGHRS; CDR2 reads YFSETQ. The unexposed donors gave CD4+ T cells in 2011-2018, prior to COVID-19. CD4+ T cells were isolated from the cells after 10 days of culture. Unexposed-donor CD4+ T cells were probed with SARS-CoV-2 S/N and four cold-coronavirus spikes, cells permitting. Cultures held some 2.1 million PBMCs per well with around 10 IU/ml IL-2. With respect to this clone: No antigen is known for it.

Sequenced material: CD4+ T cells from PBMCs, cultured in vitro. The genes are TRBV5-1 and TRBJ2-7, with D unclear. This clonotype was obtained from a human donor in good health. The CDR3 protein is CASSSQISYEQYF. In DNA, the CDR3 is TGCGCCAGCAGCTCACAGATCTCCTACGAGCAGTACTTC.